These 2 T cell receptor beta chains share one sample of origin, sequenced in a study of blood T cell repertoires in COVID-19. Here immunoSEQ multiplex PCR was the method, and the copy in TCRdb shows in-frame clones only, minus some. The sample holds approximately 180,000 clones, approximately 85% seen once. The source material was peripheral blood. Source of these receptors: a man aged 55-75 years with acute or convalescent COVID-19.

Points on this clone: This sample also contains other DNA sequences that code for the same CDR3. The rearrangement links TRBV3-1 (or the pseudogene TRBV3-2) to TRBJ2-7; D is undetermined. The germline V gene encodes CDR1 LGHDT and CDR2 YNNKEL (reference sequence). V lost 3 bases and J lost 2, with 5 bases in between. This CDR3 comprises 12 residues. In DNA, the CDR3 is TGTGCCAGCAGCCAGGCTGCCTACGAGCAGTACTTC. Its translation is CASSQAAYEQYF.

The V and J genes are TRBV19 and TRBJ1-2; 11 bases agree with TRBD1. Trimming removed 6 bases from V and 1 base from J; junction bases left unmatched: 4. The germline V gene has CDR1 LNHDA and CDR2 SQIVND (reference sequence). The CDR3 spans 15 residues. The CDR3 DNA follows: TGTGCCAGTAGGCGGGGGACAGGGGGTAACTATGGCTACACCTTC. Translating gives CASRRGTGGNYGYTF.